Each of the 29 T cell receptor beta chains below was sequenced from the same sample in a study of vaccination effects on CD4 cells after COVID-19. Antigen specificity for these receptors is unknown. Assay used: immunoSEQ multiplex PCR; TCRdb lists only in-frame clones, some missing. The table includes fewer than 25,000 clones, approximately 73% detected once. Under the ViraFEST assay, PBMC were stimulated with viral peptide pools so that antigen-specific CD4+ T cells expanded. Sequencing was performed afterwards. Upon completion of 10 days in culture, CD4+ T cells were isolated. A positive SARS-CoV-2 PCR test fell between March and December 2020. This sample comprised CD4+ T cells from PBMCs cultured with a peptide pool, obtained before COVID-19 vaccination. These receptors all come from a human donor who had a prior SARS-CoV-2 infection.

This clone was seen just once. This sequence joins TRBV5-1 and TRBJ1-2, with 9 bases that match TRBD1. The CDR3 sequence is 12 residues long. The junction had 5 bases not matched to a gene; V was cut back by 4 bases and J by 10 bases. The germline gives CDR1 SGHRS, CDR2 YFSETQ. The CDR3 sequence: CASSGGQGYYTF. DNA of the CDR3: TGCGCCAGCAGCGGGGGACAGGGATACTACACCTTC. The entire variable domain, with the rest obtained from reference TRBV5-1 and TRBJ1-2, is as follows: KAGVTQTPRYLIKTRGQQVTLSCSPISGHRSVSWYQQTPGQGLQFLFEYFSETQRNKGNFPGRFSGRQFSNSRSEMNVSTLELGDSALYLCASSGGQGYYTFGSGTRLTVV.

The gene calls are TRBV21-1 and TRBJ2-7. TRBV21-1 is labeled a pseudogene. The CDR3 length is 15 residues. The DNA for the CDR3 is TGTGCCAGCAGCAAAGAAGGGACCCCCTCCTACGAGCAGTACTTC. Encoded protein: CASSKEGTPSYEQYF.

The chain recombines TRBV7-2 with TRBJ2-5; D possibly corresponds to TRBD2 (5 bases). The germline gives CDR1 SGHTA, CDR2 FQGNSA. The CDR3 length is 14 residues. V was cut by 1 base and J by 5 bases, with 11 bases left in between. CDR3 amino acids: CASSLDRGMETQYF. The CDR3 DNA follows: TGTGCCAGCAGCTTAGATCGGGGAATGGAGACCCAGTACTTC.

V and J are TRBV18 and TRBJ1-1; possible D gene TRBD1, 6 bases. Germline CDR1 and CDR2: KGHSH and LQKENI. This CDR3 is 14 amino acids long. Trimming shortened V by 3 bases and J by 1 base, and 9 bases separated the two germline ends. The DNA of the CDR3 is TGTGCCAGCTCACCCCGGACAGAGAACACTGAAGCTTTCTTT. Residues: CASSPRTENTEAFF. Full variable domain (outside the CDR3, taken from reference TRBV18 and TRBJ1-1): NAGVMQNPRHLVRRRGQEARLRCSPMKGHSHVYWYRQLPEEGLKFMVYLQKENIIDESGMPKERFSAEFPKEGPSILRIQQVVRGDSAAYFCASSPRTENTEAFFGQGTRLTVV.

This chain joins TRBV7-9 and TRBJ1-1; D might be TRBD1 (6 bases). Germline CDR1 and CDR2: SEHNR and FQNEAQ (reference sequence). The length of the CDR3 is 15 residues. V lost 5 bases to trimming and J lost 4 bases, with 17 bases between them. The CDR3 nucleotides are TGTGCCAGCAGCAGGGCAGGGGATTCTGTCACTGAAGCTTTCTTT. Translating gives CASSRAGDSVTEAFF.

The chain uses TRBV27 and TRBJ2-7, with D possibly being TRBD2 (6 bases). CDR1 is MNHEY and CDR2 is SMNVEV in the germline V gene (reference sequence). V lost 5 bases to trimming and J lost 0 bases, with 14 bases between them. CDR3 size: 15 residues. In DNA, the CDR3 is TGTGCCAGCAGTCCTCTGACTAGGGACTCCTACGAGCAGTACTTC. It specifies CASSPLTRDSYEQYF.

The chain is built from TRBV5-6 and TRBJ2-4; TRBD1 agrees at 8 bases. The CDR3 sequence is 14 residues long. Trimming took 1 base from V and 15 from J; bases not matched to a gene: 12. Germline assignment: CDR1 SGHDT and CDR2 YYEEEE. CDR3 DNA: TGTGCCAGCAGCTTGAGGGGACAGGACTCCTTCGGGTACTTC. Translated: CASSLRGQDSFGYF.

V and J are TRBV7-6 and TRBJ2-7; D uncertain. This CDR3 spans 15 amino acids. V dropped 1 base and J dropped 2 bases, with 12 bases sitting between them. Germline V CDR1 and CDR2: SGHVS, FNYEAQ. CDR3 amino acids: CASSLGLVPTYEQYF. The CDR3 coding sequence is TGTGCCAGCAGCTTAGGGTTAGTACCTACCTACGAGCAGTACTTC.

V and J are TRBV6-1 and TRBJ2-7; D is unclear. V lost 1 base, J lost 0 bases, and 7 bases lay in between. Germline V CDR1 and CDR2: MNHNS, SASEGT. CDR3 size: 14 residues. The CDR3 DNA is TGTGCCAGCAGTGAAGGACGCGCCTCCTACGAGCAGTACTTC. The encoded protein is CASSEGRASYEQYF.

The chain uses TRBV11-3 and TRBJ2-7; perhaps TRBD2 as D (5 bases). Germline lookup yields CDR1 SGHNT and CDR2 YENEEA. V was pared by 4 bases and J by 5 bases, with 15 bases between. The CDR3 is made up of 14 amino acids. This CDR3 is CASSSYPLVHEQYF. In DNA, the CDR3 is TGTGCCAGCAGCTCATACCCACTAGTCCACGAGCAGTACTTC.

V is TRBV5-6 and J is TRBJ2-5; possible D gene TRBD1, 6 bases. Germline V gene lookup returns CDR1 SGHDT and CDR2 YYEEEE. The length of the CDR3 is 14 residues. Trimming took 0 bases from V and 5 from J, leaving 11 bases between them. The CDR3 coding sequence is TGTGCCAGCAGCTTGGGACAGGACGGGGAGACCCAGTACTTC. Amino acids: CASSLGQDGETQYF.

The V call is TRBV4-3, the J call TRBJ2-2, with 8 bases aligning to TRBD2. This CDR3 has 16 residues. The V gene end was trimmed by 4 bases and the J gene end by 5 bases; junction bases not matched to a gene: 9. The germline V gene encodes CDR1 LGHNA and CDR2 YSLEER. For the CDR3, the DNA is TGCGCCAGCAGCCCCTTAGCGGGATTGGGGACCGGGGAGCTGTTTTTT. This encodes CASSPLAGLGTGELFF.

The chain uses TRBV27 and TRBJ2-1; D gene ambiguous. Trimming stripped 6 bases from V and 8 bases from J, with 20 bases between. CDR3 length: 15 amino acids. The germline V gene has CDR1 MNHEY and CDR2 SMNVEV (reference sequence). The CDR3 bases are TGTGCCAGCAGATCAAGACGGACCCGATGGGATGAGCAGTTCTTC. Translating it yields CASRSRRTRWDEQFF.

In this sample, this clone turned up once. This chain connects TRBV7-9 to TRBJ2-5, with 11 bases identical to TRBD2. Per the germline V gene, CDR1 is SEHNR and CDR2 is FQNEAQ (reference sequence). The CDR3 loop spans 14 amino acids. The trim removed 6 bases at V and 5 bases at J, leaving 5 bases unmatched. CDR3 sequence (DNA): TGTGCCAGCAGAAAAACTAGCGGGGGTGAGACCCAGTACTTC. Translated, it gives CASRKTSGGETQYF.

This chain links TRBV4-3 with TRBJ2-7; 9 bases map to TRBD2. Unmatched junction bases numbered 6, after V lost 0 bases and J lost 0 bases. The CDR3 loop spans 17 amino acids. CDR1 LGHNA and CDR2 YSLEER come from the germline V gene. The CDR3 here is CASSQEFVSGSSYEQYF. Written as DNA, the CDR3 is TGCGCCAGCAGCCAAGAATTTGTTAGCGGGAGCTCCTACGAGCAGTACTTC.

This chain uses TRBV18 with TRBJ2-1; 8 bases agree with TRBD2. This CDR3 comprises 15 residues. With 6 bases clipped from V and 3 bases from J, the junction kept 7 bases outside the gene matches. CDR1 and CDR2 (germline): KGHSH, LQKENI. The CDR3 nucleotides read TGTGCCAGCTCGCAAAATAGCGGGGTCTACAATGAGCAGTTCTTC. It codes for CASSQNSGVYNEQFF.

This chain joins TRBV5-1 and TRBJ2-7; 7 nucleotides align to TRBD1. Germline CDR1 reads SGHRS; CDR2 reads YFSETQ. This CDR3 has 15 amino acids. V was pared by 0 bases and J by 5 bases, with 8 bases of the junction left unmatched. This CDR3 reads CASSLVGRGNDEQYF. The DNA of the CDR3 is TGCGCCAGCAGCTTGGTGGGCAGGGGGAATGACGAGCAGTACTTC.

V usage is TRBV30 and J usage is TRBJ2-7, with a possible D match to TRBD1 (6 bases). V was clipped by 3 bases and J by 6 bases, with 18 bases between them. CDR3 size: 14 residues. Germline V gives CDR1 GTSNPN, CDR2 SVGIG (reference sequence). CDR3 coding DNA: TGTGCCTGGAGCAAACCCTGGTTACAGGGCGAGCAGTACTTC. Its translation: CAWSKPWLQGEQYF.

The chain carries TRBV15 and TRBJ1-1; 7 bases map to TRBD1. Germline V gene sequence: CDR1 LNHNV, CDR2 YYDKDF (reference sequence). The CDR3 runs 15 residues. V lost 1 base to trimming and J lost 5 bases; unmatched junction nucleotides: 7. The CDR3 here is CATSRVQGPLTEAFF. As DNA, the CDR3 is TGTGCCACCAGCAGAGTACAGGGGCCTTTGACTGAAGCTTTCTTT.

V and J are TRBV6-2 or TRBV6-3 and TRBJ2-7; D may be TRBD1 or TRBD2 (5 bases each). Germline CDR1 and CDR2: MNHEY and SVGEGT. Trimming pared 6 bases from V and 3 bases from J, leaving 12 bases between. This CDR3 has 13 amino acids. The DNA of the CDR3 is TGTGCCAGCAGCCCATGGGACGGCTACGAGCAGTACTTC. This translates into CASSPWDGYEQYF.

The rearrangement uses TRBV5-4 and TRBJ2-5; 11 nucleotides align to TRBD2. The V gene's germline CDR1 is SGHNT and CDR2 YYREEE (reference sequence). This CDR3 contains 16 residues. V was pared by 1 base and J by 5 bases, with 7 bases of the junction left unmatched. The DNA for the CDR3 is TGTGCCAGCAGCTTGCCACTAGCGGGAGTACGGGAGACCCAGTACTTC. Residues: CASSLPLAGVRETQYF.

The chain is built from TRBV6-5 and TRBJ2-2, with D possibly TRBD1 on 5 matching bases. The V gene lost 7 bases and the J gene lost 0 bases, with 12 bases spanning the gap. The CDR3 covers 15 residues. CDR1 is MNHEY, CDR2 SVGAGI, per germline. The DNA for the CDR3 is TGTGCCAGCAACGGTGGGGCAGCGAACACCGGGGAGCTGTTTTTT. Amino acids: CASNGGAANTGELFF.

V gene TRBV30 combines with J gene TRBJ2-7, with 9 bases matching TRBD1. There are 14 residues in the CDR3. After removal of 0 bases from V and 2 bases from J, the junction contained 2 bases not matched to a gene. Germline values: CDR1 GTSNPN, CDR2 SVGIG (reference sequence). CDR3 in amino acids: CAWSVGTGPYEQYF. The CDR3 DNA reads as TGTGCCTGGAGTGTAGGGACAGGGCCCTACGAGCAGTACTTC.

The CDR3 loop reads CASSQGPTLAGGEQFF. CDR3 DNA: TGCGCCAGCAGCCAAGGCCCTACACTAGCGGGAGGTGAGCAGTTCTTC. The chain joins TRBV4-3 to TRBJ2-1; 12 bases are a match to TRBD2. The V segment lost 1 base and the J segment 9 bases; nucleotides outside the gene matches: 7. CDR1 and CDR2 from the germline V gene are LGHNA and YSLEER. CDR3 length: 16 amino acids.

The chain employs TRBV24-1 and TRBJ2-1; no firm D call. This CDR3 comprises 15 residues. From germline, CDR1 is KGHDR and CDR2 SFDVKD. Trimming took off 5 bases at V and 0 bases at J, with 10 bases between the two ends. CDR3 amino acids: CATSGGRASYNEQFF. The CDR3 DNA is TGTGCCACCAGTGGAGGACGGGCCTCCTACAATGAGCAGTTCTTC.

This sequence joins TRBV7-2 and TRBJ1-2, with D unresolved. CDR1 SGHTA and CDR2 FQGNSA come from the germline V gene. The V end was cut by 5 bases, the J end by 8 bases, with 12 bases between. CDR3 length: 12 amino acids. DNA of the CDR3: TGTGCCAGCAGCCCGTGGACCACCGGCTACACCTTC. This codes for CASSPWTTGYTF. Full variable domain (remainder filled in from reference TRBV7-2 and TRBJ1-2): GAGVSQSPSNKVTEKGKDVELRCDPISGHTALYWYRQSLGQGLEFLIYFQGNSAPDKSGLPSDRFSAERTGGSVSTLTIQRTQQEDSAVYLCASSPWTTGYTFGSGTRLTVV.

The rearrangement joins TRBV2 to TRBJ1-6; D is unresolved. CDR3 length: 15 residues. Trimming removed 2 bases from V and 7 bases from J, with 12 bases in between. Germline V gene sequence: CDR1 SNHLY, CDR2 FYNNEI. This CDR3 is CASSEWRQTNSPLHF. The CDR3 DNA follows: TGTGCCAGCAGTGAATGGAGGCAGACCAATTCACCCCTCCACTTT.

The chain carries TRBV5-6 and TRBJ1-4, with D perhaps TRBD1 (6 bases). Deletions cut 0 bases from V and 8 bases from J, with 11 bases between. CDR3 length: 14 residues. Germline CDR1 SGHDT, CDR2 YYEEEE. This CDR3 is CASSLANRVEKLFF. The CDR3 nucleotides read TGTGCCAGCAGCTTGGCAAACAGGGTCGAAAAACTGTTTTTT.

The gene calls are TRBV6-6 and TRBJ1-2; TRBD1 might be the D (5 bases). The CDR3 covers 14 residues. Trimming pared 0 bases from V and 3 bases from J, leaving 8 bases between. CDR1 is MNHNY and CDR2 is SVGAGI in the germline V gene (reference sequence). This CDR3 is CASSYSTAYYGYTF. The CDR3 DNA reads as TGTGCCAGCAGTTACTCGACAGCCTACTATGGCTACACCTTC.